The rows below give T cell receptor beta chains drawn from one sample of a study of shared clonotypes between healthy human individuals. Produced via immunoSEQ multiplex PCR; TCRdb's table is partial and in-frame only. The sample has fewer than 2.5 million clones, 80% to 95% seen once; the top ten hold more than 0.35%. The sequenced sample was naive CD4+ T cells from PBMCs. These TCRs come from a man younger than 30 in good health. Some clones in this sample may be carry-over from other donors' samples. CDR3s include the opening cysteine and the closing phenylalanine or tryptophan. The D gene is left open where the match is weak. Some rows have no size entry. The others give once, few or many, or a class for an expanded clone.

J gene	V gene	D gene	clone size	CDR3 DNA	CDR3 protein
TRBJ1-2	TRBV18	-	-	TGTGCCAGCTCACCAGGGGTTAACTATGGCTACACCTTC	CASSPGVNYGYTF
TRBJ1-5	TRBV28	TRBD1	-	TGTGCCAGCAGTTTCAGGGGGCAAAGGAGGCAGCCCCAGCATTTT	CASSFRGQRRQPQHF
TRBJ2-5	TRBV7-2	TRBD2	-	TGTGCCAGCAGCCCAGGAGGGCAGCGGGGACAAGAGACCCAGTACTTC	CASSPGGQRGQETQYF
TRBJ2-2	TRBV18	-	-	TGTGCCAGCTCACCCTTGGCCCCGTCCGGGGAGCTGTTTTTT	CASSPLAPSGELFF
TRBJ1-6	TRBV7-9	-	-	TGTGCCAGCAGCTTCGGAAGCTCCTATAATTCACCCCTCCACTTT	CASSFGSSYNSPLHF
TRBJ1-2	TRBV28	TRBD1	once	TGTGCCAGCAACCAAGTCCCGGGACAGGGAATCCATTATGGCTACACCTTC	CASNQVPGQGIHYGYTF
TRBJ1-4	TRBV29-1	-	-	TGCAGCGTTGAAAAGATGGGGAAACTGTTTTTT	CSVEKMGKLFF
TRBJ1-5	TRBV5-8	-	-	TGTGCCAGCAGCCCCGTGCGGGGAGCGGGCCTCTATAGCAATCAGCCCCAGCATTTT	CASSPVRGAGLYSNQPQHF
TRBJ1-1	TRBV4-1	TRBD1	-	TGCGCCAGCAGCCAGCCCCGGGACAGACCCGGAGCTTTCTTT	CASSQPRDRPGAFF
TRBJ1-3	TRBV6-5	-	-	TGTGCCAGCCGTCGGGGCGGTGACTCTGGAAACACCATATATTTT	CASRRGGDSGNTIYF
TRBJ1-2	TRBV4-3	-	-	TGCGCCAGCAGCCAAGATCGTTTGGCAGCTTCCCGCGGTTATGGCTACACCTTC	CASSQDRLAASRGYGYTF
TRBJ2-1	TRBV10-3	TRBD1	-	TGTGCCATCAGTGAAACAGGGGGATACTACAATGAGCAGTTCTTC	CAISETGGYYNEQFF
TRBJ2-3	TRBV5-1	-	-	TGCGCCAGCAAAATATTGGTGGGGACCACAGATACGCAGTATTTT	CASKILVGTTDTQYF
TRBJ2-3	TRBV5-4	TRBD2	-	TGTGCCACCAATCCATCGGGGGGGCCAGATACGCAGTATTTT	CATNPSGGPDTQYF
TRBJ2-1	TRBV19	-	-	TGTGCCAGTAGTATCCTAGGGGGCCCGGGGGATGAGCAGTTCTTC	CASSILGGPGDEQFF
TRBJ1-4	TRBV5-8	-	-	TGTGCCAGCAGCTTGTCGAATACTGCAACTAATGAAAAACTGTTTTTT	CASSLSNTATNEKLFF
TRBJ2-1	TRBV7-2	-	-	TGTGCCAGCAGCCCCGGACACTACCGCAATGAGCAGTTCTTC	CASSPGHYRNEQFF
TRBJ1-3	TRBV28	-	-	TGTGCCAGCAGTTTACTCTCTCTGGGGGGAAACACCATATATTTT	CASSLLSLGGNTIYF
TRBJ2-5	TRBV4-1	-	-	TGCGCCAGCAGCCGGGGGGGGGCAGCGACCCAGTACTTC	CASSRGGAATQYF
TRBJ2-2	TRBV5-1	-	-	TGCGCCAGCAGCTTGTGGGGGGACACGCGAAATCAGTACACCGGGGAGCTGTTTTTT	CASSLWGDTRNQYTGELFF
TRBJ1-1	TRBV28	-	-	TGTGCCAGCACCCCCTCCGGCGCCTTGAACACTGAAGCTTTCTTT	CASTPSGALNTEAFF
TRBJ2-2	TRBV7-9	-	-	TGTGCCCCTACCCCCGGAGCCGCGAACACCGGGGAGCTGTTTTTT	CAPTPGAANTGELFF
TRBJ2-7	TRBV29-1	TRBD1	-	TGCAGCGTTACTGGGACAGGGGGATACGAGCAGTACTTC	CSVTGTGGYEQYF
TRBJ2-1	TRBV5-1	-	-	TGCGCCAGCAGCTTTGGGCCGGGTGAGCAGTTCTTC	CASSFGPGEQFF
TRBJ2-4	TRBV9	TRBD2	-	TGTGCCAGCAGCGTAGAGGGACTAGCGGGAGCCAAAAACATTCAGTACTTC	CASSVEGLAGAKNIQYF
TRBJ1-2	TRBV5-1	TRBD1	-	TGCGCCAGCAGCCCGCCGTCAGGGGGGCACTATGGCTACACCTTC	CASSPPSGGHYGYTF